This T cell receptor beta chain derives from a study of CD8 T cells in ankylosing spondylitis. Notes on the study in general: Seven or eight highly homologous variants formed a TCR beta motif that appeared characteristic of ankylosing spondylitis blood. Peripheral blood samples showed relatively rare disease-linked clones, and these clones were CD8+.

CDR1 is SGDLS and CDR2 is YYNGEE in the germline V gene. V was pared by 0 bases and J by 2 bases, with 8 bases between. The CDR3 is 14 residues long. This clonotype occurred many times. Its target is unknown. Construction of TCR beta libraries was performed using quantitative 5'-RACE with molecular barcodes. TCRdb independently ran MiXCR on the 5' RACE reads; one entry per CDR3 protein. Of some 800,000 distinct CDR3 sequences in the sample, around 11% were seen once. The sample was blood, either unsorted or a sorted T cell fraction (not recorded which). The J gene is TRBJ1-1, the V gene TRBV9; D is undetermined. This TCR was sampled from a male donor with ankylosing spondylitis. The CDR3 DNA is TGTGCCAGCAGCGTAGGAGGTCATAACACTGAAGCTTTCTTT. It codes for CASSVGGHNTEAFF.